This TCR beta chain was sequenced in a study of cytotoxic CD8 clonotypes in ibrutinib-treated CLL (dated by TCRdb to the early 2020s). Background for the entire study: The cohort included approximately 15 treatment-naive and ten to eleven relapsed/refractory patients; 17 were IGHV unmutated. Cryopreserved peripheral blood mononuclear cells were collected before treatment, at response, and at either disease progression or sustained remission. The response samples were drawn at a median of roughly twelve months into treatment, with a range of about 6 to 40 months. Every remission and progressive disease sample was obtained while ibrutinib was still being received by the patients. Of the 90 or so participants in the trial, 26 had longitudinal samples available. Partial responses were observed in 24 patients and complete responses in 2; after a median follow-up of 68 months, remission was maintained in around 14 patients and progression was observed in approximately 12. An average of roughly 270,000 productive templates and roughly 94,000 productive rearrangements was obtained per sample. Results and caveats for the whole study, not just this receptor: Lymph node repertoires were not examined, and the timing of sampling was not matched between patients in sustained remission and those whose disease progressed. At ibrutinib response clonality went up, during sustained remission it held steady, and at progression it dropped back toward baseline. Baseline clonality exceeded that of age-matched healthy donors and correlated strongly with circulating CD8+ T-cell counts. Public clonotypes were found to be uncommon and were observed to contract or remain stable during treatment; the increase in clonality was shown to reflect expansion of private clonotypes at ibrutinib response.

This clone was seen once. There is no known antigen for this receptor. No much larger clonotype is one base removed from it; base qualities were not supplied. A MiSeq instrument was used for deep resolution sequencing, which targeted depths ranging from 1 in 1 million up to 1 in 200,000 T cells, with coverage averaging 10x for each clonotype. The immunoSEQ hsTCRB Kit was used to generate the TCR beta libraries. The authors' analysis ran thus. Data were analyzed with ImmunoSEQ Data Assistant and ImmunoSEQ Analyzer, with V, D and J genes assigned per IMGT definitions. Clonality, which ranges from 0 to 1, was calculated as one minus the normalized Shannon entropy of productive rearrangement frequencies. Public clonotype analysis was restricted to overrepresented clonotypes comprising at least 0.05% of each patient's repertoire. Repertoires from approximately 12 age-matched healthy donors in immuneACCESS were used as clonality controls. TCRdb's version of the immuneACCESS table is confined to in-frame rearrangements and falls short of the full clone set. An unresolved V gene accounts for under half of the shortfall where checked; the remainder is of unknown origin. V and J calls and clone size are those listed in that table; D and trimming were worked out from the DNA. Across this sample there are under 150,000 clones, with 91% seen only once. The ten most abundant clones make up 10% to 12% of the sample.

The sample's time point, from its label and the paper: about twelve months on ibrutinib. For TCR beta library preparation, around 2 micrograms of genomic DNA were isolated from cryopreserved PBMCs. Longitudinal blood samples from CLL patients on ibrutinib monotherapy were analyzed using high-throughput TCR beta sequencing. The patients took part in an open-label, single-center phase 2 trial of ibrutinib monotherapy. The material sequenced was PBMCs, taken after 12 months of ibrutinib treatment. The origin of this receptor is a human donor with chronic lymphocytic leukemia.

The encoded CDR3 is CASSLDRNQPQHF. The base sequence is TGTGCCAGCAGTTTAGACAGGAATCAGCCCCAGCATTTT. The chain employs TRBV27 and TRBJ1-5, and perhaps TRBD1 as D gene, on 6 matching bases. As encoded in the germline V gene (reference sequence), CDR1 is MNHEY while CDR2 is SMNVEV. From the cysteine up to the phenylalanine, the CDR3 has a length of 13 residues. This entry keeps only the CDR3 DNA: 39 bases, framed from base 1. V gives up 2 bases and J gives up 4 bases, and the segment between their germline ends measures 6 bases.